The 23 T cell receptor beta chains below were found in one sample sequenced in a study of PD-1 blockade in classical Hodgkin lymphoma. Indicated time point: newly diagnosed, previously untreated cHL patient sample. Thawed PBMCs underwent magnetic negative selection to yield purified CD4+ T cells. The table came from immunoSEQ multiplex PCR; TCRdb's copy has only in-frame clones and leaves some out. The table records about 20,000 clones, about 80% of them present only once. Sequencing was carried out using CD4+ T cells from blood. The origin of the receptors is a human donor with classical Hodgkin lymphoma.

The CDR3 reads CASSLGRTSYNEQFF. CDR3 sequence (DNA): TGTGCCAGCAGCTTAGGCCGGACTTCCTACAATGAGCAGTTCTTC. The chain is built from TRBV7-9 and TRBJ2-1, with a tentative D call TRBD2 (5 bases). Trimming left V 1 base short and J 1 base short, with 8 bases between. The germline gives CDR1 SEHNR, CDR2 FQNEAQ (reference sequence). The CDR3 sequence is 15 residues long.

This chain links TRBV19 with TRBJ2-7; D tentatively reads TRBD1 or TRBD2 (6 bases each). V dropped 3 bases and J dropped 3 bases, with 12 bases sitting between them. Per germline, CDR1 LNHDA and CDR2 SQIVND (reference sequence). The CDR3 runs 14 residues. CDR3 sequence reads: CASSMWRGHYEQYF. The CDR3 coding sequence is TGTGCCAGTAGTATGTGGCGGGGACACTACGAGCAGTACTTC.

For the CDR3, the DNA is TGTGCCAGCAGCCCAGATGGCGTTCACCAGTTCTTC. Protein sequence: CASSPDGVHQFF. This rearrangement joins TRBV4-2 to TRBJ2-1, with D uncertain. There are 12 residues in the CDR3. Germline V gene data show CDR1 as LGHNA and CDR2 as YNFKEQ. The V end lost 4 bases, the J end lost 13 bases, and 14 bases lay between the germline ends.

This clone was observed a handful of times. The J gene is TRBJ2-7, the V gene TRBV11-2; TRBD2 matches at 7 bases. The length of the CDR3 is 15 residues. Germline trimming cut 1 base from V and 2 bases from J; bases unmatched to any gene: 5. Germline V gene data show CDR1 as SGHAT and CDR2 as FQNNGV. Here the CDR3 reads CASSLVPGRAYEQYF. DNA for the CDR3: TGTGCCAGCAGCTTAGTACCAGGGAGGGCCTACGAGCAGTACTTC. Using reference TRBV11-2 and TRBJ2-7 for the parts outside the CDR3, the full variable domain is EAGVAQSPRYKIIEKRQSVAFWCNPISGHATLYWYQQILGQGPKLLIQFQNNGVVDDSQLPKDRFSAERLKGVDSTLKIQPAKLEDSAVYLCASSLVPGRAYEQYFGPGTRLTVT.

The chain carries TRBV21-1 and TRBJ2-7; the table's D call of TRBD2 was not tested on the DNA. TRBV21-1 is tagged as a pseudogene. This CDR3 has 19 residues. DNA for the CDR3: TGTGCCAGCAGCAAAGAGTGGAGGACTAGCGATAAATTGGGCTACGAGCAGTACTTC. It is translated as CASSKEWRTSDKLGYEQYF.

The chain is built from TRBV28 and TRBJ2-7; D perhaps matches TRBD1 (6 bases). This CDR3 comprises 15 residues. V lost 6 bases to trimming and J lost 3 bases, with 18 bases between them. The V gene's germline CDR1 is MDHEN and CDR2 SYDVKM. The CDR3, as DNA: TGTGCCAGCAGCGTATCAGGGGCCTGGGTCTACGAGCAGTACTTC. It codes for CASSVSGAWVYEQYF.

V is TRBV28 and J is TRBJ2-7; the match to TRBD1 covers 9 bases. Germline values: CDR1 MDHEN, CDR2 SYDVKM. The CDR3 has 15 residues. J was trimmed by 7 bases and V by 4 bases; bases with no gene match: 11. In nucleotides, the CDR3 is TGTGCCAGCAGTTCTCCGGACAGGGGTAATATTGAGCAGTACTTC. Amino acids: CASSSPDRGNIEQYF.

The chain recombines TRBV29-1 with TRBJ1-2, with D unclear. The CDR3 contains 14 residues. Germline lookup yields CDR1 SQVTM and CDR2 ANQGSEA. The V end lost 2 bases, the J end lost 0 bases, and 10 bases lay between the germline ends. The CDR3 DNA follows: TGCAGCGTTGAACCAGGCTCCGCTAACTATGGCTACACCTTC. This codes for CSVEPGSANYGYTF.

This clone turned up a few times. The J gene is TRBJ1-2, the V gene TRBV19; D is uncertain. Germline V gene sequence: CDR1 LNHDA, CDR2 SQIVND (reference sequence). The V gene lost 3 bases and the J gene lost 5 bases, with 10 bases spanning the gap. This CDR3 spans 13 amino acids. CDR3 in DNA: TGTGCCAGTAGTATTGGGGAGTCGTATGGCTACACCTTC. As protein: CASSIGESYGYTF.

J is TRBJ1-1 and V is TRBV6-1, with D possibly being TRBD1 (6 bases). V gave up 8 bases and J gave up 4 bases, with 14 bases separating them. In germline, CDR1 is MNHNS, CDR2 SASEGT. This CDR3 is 13 amino acids long. The CDR3 protein is CASVSGAATEAFF. In nucleotides, the CDR3 is TGTGCCAGCGTTTCAGGGGCCGCCACTGAAGCTTTCTTT.

A single count supports this clone. V is TRBV11-3 and J is TRBJ2-3, with TRBD1 matching 8 bases. The CDR3 length is 13 residues. Germline loops: CDR1 SGHNT, CDR2 YENEEA. J gave up 9 bases and V 5 bases, and 7 bases lay outside the gene matches. The CDR3 DNA reads as TGTGCCAGCAGCCCGGACAGGGTGGGGACGCAGTATTTT. It translates to CASSPDRVGTQYF.

The chain links TRBV7-9 to TRBJ2-3; D not certain. The germline V gene has CDR1 SEHNR and CDR2 FQNEAQ (reference sequence). Trimming removed 5 bases at V and 1 base at J, with 1 base between. This CDR3 has 11 amino acids. This chain's CDR3 is CASSRTDTQYF. The DNA of the CDR3 is TGTGCCAGCAGCCGCACAGATACGCAGTATTTT.

The chain joins TRBV11-2 to TRBJ1-2, with 12 bases matching TRBD1. CDR3 length: 16 amino acids. Germline V CDR1 and CDR2: SGHAT, FQNNGV. Unmatched junction bases numbered 9, after V lost 3 bases and J lost 7 bases. The CDR3 sequence is CASSFGTGGVSFGYTF. In nucleotides, the CDR3 is TGTGCCAGCAGCTTCGGGACAGGGGGCGTTAGCTTTGGCTACACCTTC.

This clone was detected only once. CDR3 in amino acids: CASSLGSGQGGYEQYF. As DNA, the CDR3 is TGTGCCAGCAGCTTAGGTTCGGGACAGGGAGGCTACGAGCAGTACTTC. The chain recombines TRBV7-2 with TRBJ2-7; 9 bases agree with TRBD1. Germline values: CDR1 SGHTA, CDR2 FQGNSA. The CDR3 runs 16 residues. The V gene end was trimmed by 1 base and the J gene end by 3 bases; junction bases not matched to a gene: 7.

This chain links TRBV7-8 with TRBJ2-3, with TRBD1 matching over 7 bases. The CDR3 consists of 16 residues. Per germline, CDR1 SGHVS and CDR2 FQNEAQ. V shed 1 base and J 4 bases; nucleotides not matched to a gene: 8. CDR3 bases: TGTGCCAGCAGCTTAGTCTCGACAGGGCGGGCAGATACGCAGTATTTT. It specifies CASSLVSTGRADTQYF.

The chain combines TRBV19 with TRBJ2-1, with a possible D match to TRBD2 (6 bases). CDR1 and CDR2 from the germline V gene are LNHDA and SQIVND (reference sequence). The CDR3 spans 14 residues. V was shortened by 5 bases and J by 7 bases, with 15 bases between the two germline ends. CDR3 in DNA: TGTGCCAGTAGTGGGGCTAGCGTGTATAATGAGCAGTTCTTC. Protein product: CASSGASVYNEQFF.

The chain is built from TRBV7-8 and TRBJ2-7; a weak D match, TRBD2 (6 bases). The V gene's germline CDR1 is SGHVS and CDR2 FQNEAQ. The CDR3 has 14 amino acids. Trimming left V 2 bases short and J 1 base short, with 9 bases between. For the CDR3, the DNA is TGTGCCAGCAGCTTATCCGGGAGTTCCTACGAGCAGTACTTC. This translates into CASSLSGSSYEQYF.

The chain carries TRBV28 and TRBJ1-1; D is unresolved. V was trimmed by 1 base and J by 0 bases, leaving 6 bases between them. The CDR3 is made up of 14 amino acids. Per the germline V gene, CDR1 is MDHEN and CDR2 is SYDVKM. In DNA, the CDR3 is TGTGCCAGCAGTTTATTAGGCCTGAACACTGAAGCTTTCTTT. Its protein is CASSLLGLNTEAFF.

V gene TRBV5-1 combines with J gene TRBJ2-7; D remains unclear. Germline CDR1 and CDR2: SGHRS and YFSETQ. The CDR3 contains 13 residues. V shed 4 bases and J shed 5 bases, with 13 bases lying between them. Here the CDR3 reads CASSPRPRDEQYF. The DNA for the CDR3 is TGCGCCAGCAGCCCTCGACCTCGGGACGAGCAGTACTTC.

The chain has TRBV5-4 and TRBJ2-2; TRBD1 aligns across 8 bases. CDR3 length: 16 amino acids. Losses at the gene ends were 4 bases for V and 5 bases for J; bases not matched to a gene: 10. Per germline, CDR1 SGHNT and CDR2 YYREEE (reference sequence). This CDR3 is CASSLAFGQGTGELFF. In DNA form, the CDR3 reads TGTGCCAGCAGCCTGGCCTTTGGACAGGGAACCGGGGAGCTGTTTTTT.

This chain uses TRBV18 with TRBJ2-4; TRBD1 matches 7 bases. The germline gives CDR1 KGHSH, CDR2 LQKENI. This CDR3 is 18 amino acids long. V dropped 3 bases and J dropped 0; count of bases not matched to a gene: 11. CDR3 nucleotide sequence: TGTGCCAGCTCACCCCCCCGGGACAGTACTATAGCCAAAAACATTCAGTACTTC. Encoded protein: CASSPPRDSTIAKNIQYF.

The gene calls are TRBV9 and TRBJ2-1, with D possibly called TRBD1 or TRBD2 (5 bases each). The CDR3 length is 16 residues. Germline CDR1 is SGDLS and CDR2 is YYNGEE. Trimming shortened V by 3 bases and J by 0 bases, and 13 bases separated the two germline ends. The CDR3 DNA sequence: TGTGCCAGCAGCGGACACAGGACTGACTCCTACAATGAGCAGTTCTTC. Its translation: CASSGHRTDSYNEQFF. Based on the CDR3 plus reference TRBV9 and TRBJ2-1, the full variable domain is DSGVTQTPKHLITATGQRVTLRCSPRSGDLSVYWYQQSLDQGLQFLIQYYNGEERAKGNILERFSAQQFPDLHSELNLSSLELGDSALYFCASSGHRTDSYNEQFFGPGTRLTVL.

This chain links TRBV10-1 with TRBJ2-3; maybe TRBD1 (6 bases). This CDR3 has 16 amino acids. Germline V CDR1 and CDR2: WNHNN, SYGVQD (reference sequence). Trimming pared 5 bases from V and 0 bases from J, leaving 15 bases between. This CDR3 is CASSKDSFPSTDTQYF. In DNA, the CDR3 is TGCGCCAGCAGTAAGGACAGTTTTCCTAGCACAGATACGCAGTATTTT.